Listed below are T cell receptor beta chains from one sample, sequenced in a study of T-cell reconstitution after alpha-beta-depleted transplantation in children. TCRdb itself ran the PCR reads through MiXCR, one entry per CDR3 protein. The data hold approximately 590,000 distinct CDR3 sequences, with approximately 10% observed a single time. The sample was PBMCs from the stem cell graft donor, taken from the stem cell graft. These receptors were obtained from a human donor who donated a stem cell graft to a child with acute myeloid leukemia. Both conserved end residues are part of each CDR3. D genes are given only for firm matches. Clone size, where shown, is once, few, many, or a class for clones that have expanded.

D: -; V: TRBV7-6; J: TRBJ1-2; size: few; DNA: TGTGCCAGCAGCTTAGGGGTGACAGCTACCTATGGCTACACCTTC; CDR3: CASSLGVTATYGYTF
D: TRBD2; V: TRBV7-2; J: TRBJ2-5; size: many; DNA: TGTGCCAGCAATCCTTCCCGCACTAGCGGGACTGGAGAGACCCAGTACTTC; CDR3: CASNPSRTSGTGETQYF
D: -; V: TRBV9; J: TRBJ2-7; size: -; DNA: TGTGCCAGCAGCCCGCGGAATTGGGCCTACGAGCAGTACTTC; CDR3: CASSPRNWAYEQYF
D: TRBD2; V: TRBV12-3/TRBV12-4; J: TRBJ2-1; size: few; DNA: TGTGCCAGCAGTGACAACCCGACTAGCGCTCGGTTCTTC; CDR3: CASSDNPTSARFF
D: -; V: TRBV12-3/TRBV12-4; J: TRBJ2-2; size: many; DNA: TGTGCCAGCAGTTTTCACCAGGGCGGCACCGGGGAGCTGTTTTTT; CDR3: CASSFHQGGTGELFF
D: TRBD1; V: TRBV4-2; J: TRBJ1-1; size: -; DNA: TGTGCCAGCAGCCCAGCCGCCAGGGGGACTGAAGCTTTCTTT; CDR3: CASSPAARGTEAFF
D: -; V: TRBV18; J: TRBJ1-1; size: few; DNA: TGTGCCAGCTCGGCTCGGGACTTCTACACTGAAGCTTTCTTT; CDR3: CASSARDFYTEAFF
D: -; V: TRBV5-6; J: TRBJ2-1; size: -; DNA: TGTGCCAGCAGCTTCCGAGCGGGCGGTCGAGGAAGTGAGCAGTTCTTC; CDR3: CASSFRAGGRGSEQFF
D: TRBD2; V: TRBV5-1; J: TRBJ2-5; size: few; DNA: TGCGCCAGCAGCTTGTTTCTAGCGGAAGAGACCCAGTACTTC; CDR3: CASSLFLAEETQYF
D: TRBD2; V: TRBV4-2; J: TRBJ2-3; size: -; DNA: TGTGCCAGCAGCCAAGATTGGCTAGCGGGAGACGGGACAGATACGCAGTATTTT; CDR3: CASSQDWLAGDGTDTQYF
D: TRBD1; V: TRBV27; J: TRBJ2-7; size: -; DNA: TGTGCCAGCAGTTTAAAAGGTGGGGGGGACAGGGGCTCCTACGAGCAGTACTTC; CDR3: CASSLKGGGDRGSYEQYF
D: -; V: TRBV5-4; J: TRBJ2-7; size: -; DNA: TGTGCCAGCAGCTTGGCAGGGGAGAGGGCCTACGAGCAGTACTTC; CDR3: CASSLAGERAYEQYF
D: TRBD2; V: TRBV27; J: TRBJ2-7; size: -; DNA: TGTGCCAGCAGTTTAGGAGGGAGGGGCCCTCTAGGCTACGAGCAGTACTTC; CDR3: CASSLGGRGPLGYEQYF
D: TRBD1; V: TRBV10-3; J: TRBJ1-1; size: many; DNA: TGTGCCATCAGTGACCCGACAGGGGCTGAAGCTTTCTTT; CDR3: CAISDPTGAEAFF
D: -; V: TRBV20-1; J: TRBJ2-7; size: many; DNA: TGCAGTGCTAGAGATGAGGAGGCACACGCCGTTGGGGTCTACGAGCAGTACTTC; CDR3: CSARDEEAHAVGVYEQYF
D: -; V: TRBV29-1; J: TRBJ2-3; size: few; DNA: TGCAGCTCCACGACGAACACAGATACGCAGTATTTT; CDR3: CSSTTNTDTQYF
D: TRBD2; V: TRBV7-2; J: TRBJ2-7; size: few; DNA: TGTGCCAGCAGCTCGACCGGCTTAGGTGGGAGGGCCTACGAGCAGTACTTC; CDR3: CASSSTGLGGRAYEQYF
D: TRBD2; V: TRBV5-1; J: TRBJ2-2; size: -; DNA: TGCGCCAGCAGCTTGACTAGCGGAGGTAACACCGGGGAGCTGTTTTTT; CDR3: CASSLTSGGNTGELFF
D: -; V: TRBV5-1; J: TRBJ2-1; size: -; DNA: TGCGCCAGCAGCTTGACCGCCCAGGGGGGGGCCCGGCATGAGCAGTTCTTC; CDR3: CASSLTAQGGARHEQFF
D: -; V: TRBV12-3/TRBV12-4; J: TRBJ2-6; size: few; DNA: TGTGCCACGGGACCGGGTATCGTCCTGACTTTC; CDR3: CATGPGIVLTF
D: TRBD2; V: TRBV27; J: TRBJ2-1; size: few; DNA: TGTGCCAGTAGAATTAGCGGGGCCTACAATGAGCAGTTCTTC; CDR3: CASRISGAYNEQFF
D: TRBD1; V: TRBV29-1; J: TRBJ1-5; size: few; DNA: TGCAGCGTCGGACAGGGGAATGGCAATCAGCCCCAGCATTTT; CDR3: CSVGQGNGNQPQHF
D: TRBD2; V: TRBV7-3; J: TRBJ2-1; size: -; DNA: TGTGCCAGCAGCCCGGTAGCGGGAGGCAACAATGAGCAGTTCTTC; CDR3: CASSPVAGGNNEQFF
D: -; V: TRBV21-1; J: TRBJ2-3; size: few; DNA: TGTGCCAGCAGCAACCAGCATAGCGTTTTCAGCACAGATACGCAGTATTTT; CDR3: CASSNQHSVFSTDTQYF
D: TRBD2; V: TRBV24-1; J: TRBJ2-1; size: -; DNA: TGTGCCACCAGTAAGGGACTAGACAGCAATGAGCAGTTCTTC; CDR3: CATSKGLDSNEQFF
D: -; V: TRBV20-1; J: TRBJ2-3; size: many; DNA: TGCAGTGCTCCCGGGACCCGAGGGTCAGATACGCAGTATTTT; CDR3: CSAPGTRGSDTQYF
D: TRBD2; V: TRBV29-1; J: TRBJ2-7; size: many; DNA: TGCAGCGTTCAAATCCTAGCGGGAGGGTACGAGCAGTACTTC; CDR3: CSVQILAGGYEQYF
D: -; V: TRBV7-9; J: TRBJ1-3; size: -; DNA: TGTGCCAGCACCCCCGGGGGTGGCACCATATATTTT; CDR3: CASTPGGGTIYF
D: TRBD1; V: TRBV29-1; J: TRBJ2-1; size: -; DNA: TGCAGCGTTGTAGGGACAGGGACCACTTACAATGAGCAGTTCTTC; CDR3: CSVVGTGTTYNEQFF
D: -; V: TRBV5-1; J: TRBJ1-1; size: few; DNA: TGCGCCAGCAGTTGGGGACGGAGGAACACTGAAGCTTTCTTT; CDR3: CASSWGRRNTEAFF
D: -; V: TRBV20-1; J: TRBJ1-1; size: many; DNA: TGCAGTGCTAGACGGGTGGGGACTGAAGCTTTCTTT; CDR3: CSARRVGTEAFF
D: -; V: TRBV12-3/TRBV12-4; J: TRBJ1-1; size: -; DNA: TGTGCCAGCATATTCGTCAGGAGCCCGGTAGCTTTCTTT; CDR3: CASIFVRSPVAFF
D: TRBD2; V: TRBV30; J: TRBJ2-5; size: -; DNA: TGTGCCTGGAGCCCCACAGGCGGGGGGCAAGAGACCCAGTACTTC; CDR3: CAWSPTGGGQETQYF
D: -; V: TRBV20-1; J: TRBJ1-5; size: many; DNA: TGCAGTGCTAGAGGGGGTAATCAGCCCCAGCATTTT; CDR3: CSARGGNQPQHF
D: TRBD1; V: TRBV20-1; J: TRBJ2-5; size: -; DNA: TGCAGTGCTAGAAACCAGGGGGAAGAGACCCAGTACTTC; CDR3: CSARNQGEETQYF
D: TRBD1; V: TRBV5-1; J: TRBJ2-7; size: few; DNA: TGCGCCAGCAGCTTGGCTGCAGGGGGCACGGACGAGCAGTACTTC; CDR3: CASSLAAGGTDEQYF
D: -; V: TRBV4-2; J: TRBJ2-1; size: many; DNA: TGTGCCGGGCCTGAGTGGGGCTCCTACAATGAGCAGTTCTTC; CDR3: CAGPEWGSYNEQFF
D: -; V: TRBV6-1; J: TRBJ2-3; size: few; DNA: TGTGCCAGCATTCCTATGACTAGCACAGATACGCAGTATTTT; CDR3: CASIPMTSTDTQYF
D: -; V: TRBV7-8; J: TRBJ1-2; size: -; DNA: TGTGCCAGCAGCTCGCCAGTGGGTCAGGCACCTACTTACACCTTC; CDR3: CASSSPVGQAPTYTF